The TCR beta chain under discussion was sequenced for a study of cytomegalovirus exposure and HLA in healthy donors. To note about this clone: No antigen is known for it.

PCR primers comprised 60 Vbeta and 13 Jbeta primers. TCRdb's copy holds only in-frame clones and misses some; the assay was immunoSEQ multiplex PCR. The repertoire holds some 120,000 clones, about 63% seen once, with 1.6% in the top ten. Study-level findings and limits: The authors excluded some V segments, including TRBV6-2 and TRBV6-3, as indistinguishable.

The CDR3 has 13 residues. Germline V gene sequence: CDR1 SNHLY, CDR2 FYNNEI. Between the trimmed V and J ends, which lost 0 bases and 5 bases, there was a span of 7 bases. The V and J genes are TRBV2 and TRBJ1-2, with a tentative D call TRBD1 (5 bases). The clonotype originates from a man aged 25 to 40 in good health and CMV-seropositive. The sample comprised PBMCs. In nucleotides, the CDR3 is TGTGCCAGCAGTGAAGCGAGACAGTATGGCTACACCTTC. Translation gives CASSEARQYGYTF.